Below are 6 T cell receptor beta chains sequenced from a single sample in a study of T-cell memory formation after mild COVID-19. One entry per CDR3 protein results from TCRdb running MiXCR on the 5' RACE reads. The table has some 330,000 distinct CDR3 sequences, 20% to 25% seen once. The sample comprised PBMCs or a T cell subset sorted from them (not recorded which). These receptors were taken from an adult woman who had mild COVID-19 (a few samples of this study predate the infection). Cell type and time point are not known.

The rearrangement links TRBV12-3 or TRBV12-4 to TRBJ2-3; 9 bases agree with TRBD1. This CDR3 is built from 15 residues. Trimming took 5 bases from V and 5 from J; bases not matched to a gene: 8. CDR3 residues: CASSLSQGAGDTQYF. The CDR3 DNA is TGTGCCAGCAGTCTGTCACAGGGGGCTGGAGATACGCAGTATTTT.

The chain employs TRBV2 and TRBJ2-6, with D hard to call. CDR1 is SNHLY, CDR2 FYNNEI, per germline. V lost 1 base, J lost 2 bases, and 6 bases lay in between. The CDR3 runs to 15 residues. CDR3 coding DNA: TGTGCCAGCAGTGAAGAGGGCACTGGGGCCAACGTCCTGACTTTC. This gives the protein CASSEEGTGANVLTF.

V usage is TRBV7-8 and J usage is TRBJ2-7, with D possibly TRBD2 on 6 matching bases. This CDR3 contains 14 residues. Germline V gives CDR1 SGHVS, CDR2 FQNEAQ. Trimming left V 3 bases short and J 3 bases short, with 12 bases between. The CDR3 reads CASSFPEGGYEQYF. CDR3 sequence (DNA): TGTGCCAGCAGCTTCCCAGAGGGAGGCTACGAGCAGTACTTC.

The chain has TRBV4-1 and TRBJ2-7; TRBD1 matches at 8 bases. There are 15 residues in the CDR3. J was trimmed by 2 bases and V by 1 base; bases with no gene match: 4. CDR1 is MGHRA, CDR2 YSYEKL, per germline. The CDR3 protein is CASSQGQGLTYEQYF. CDR3 coding DNA: TGCGCCAGCAGCCAAGGACAGGGGTTGACCTACGAGCAGTACTTC.

The rearrangement joins TRBV6-6 to TRBJ1-5; a possible D gene is TRBD1 (5 bases). Per germline, CDR1 MNHNY and CDR2 SVGAGI (reference sequence). V shed 2 bases and J shed 0 bases, with 11 bases lying between them. The CDR3 runs 16 residues. CDR3 loop: CASSYGGGNSNQPQHF. Written as DNA, the CDR3 is TGTGCCAGCAGTTACGGGGGAGGTAATAGCAATCAGCCCCAGCATTTT.

The rearrangement uses TRBV5-1 and TRBJ2-2; maybe TRBD2 (5 bases). This CDR3 has 18 residues. CDR1 is SGHRS and CDR2 is YFSETQ in the germline V gene. Trimming left V 4 bases short and J 2 bases short, with 21 bases between. In nucleotides, the CDR3 is TGCGCCAGCAGCCCGGCGCTATGGGGAGCAGCAAACACCGGGGAGCTGTTTTTT. Translated: CASSPALWGAANTGELFF.